This TCR beta chain was found in a study of graft-versus-host responses after intestinal transplantation (dated by TCRdb to the early 2020s). Notes on the research overall: Recipients received multivisceral, liver-intestinal, or isolated intestinal transplants. To identify alloreactive clones, pre-transplant mixed lymphocyte reaction products were sequenced and compared with unstimulated pre-transplant donor and recipient T cells. A peak of at least 4% donor T cells among recipient peripheral blood mononuclear cells was the definition used for donor T cell macrochimerism. Bulk TCR-beta CDR3 sequencing was used to track graft-versus-host and host-versus-graft alloreactive T cell clones in the graft, circulation and bone marrow after intestinal transplantation. Instead of going to the commercial service, samples from a few later patients were sequenced in-house on an Illumina MiSeq and processed with MiXCR. Every recipient was given anti-thymocyte globulin induction, followed by about 3 years of maintenance tacrolimus and steroids. Of the roughly 23 intestinal transplant recipients enrolled in the cohort, one of whom was a retransplant, a few patients without pretransplant specimens were excluded.

Findings and caveats that apply to the study as a whole: Conclusions were limited by the relatively low number and heterogeneity of intestinal transplant patients. In the allografts of patients with donor T cell macrochimerism, GvH to HvG T cell clonal ratios were high. GvH clones were detected in recipient bone marrow, and some appeared earlier in ileal mucosa or blood, consistent with an intestinal mucosal origin. Early after transplant, peak levels of circulating GvH clones were associated with declines in HvG clones.

Notes on this clone: Its specific antigen is unknown. Base qualities are not provided; no much larger clone lies one nucleotide away.

Taken from cysteine to phenylalanine, the CDR3 has 14 residues. Only CDR3 DNA remains: 42 bases, in frame from the first base. Cut back by 6 bases and 3 bases, the V and J ends lie 14 bases apart. The germline V gene specifies MRHNA as CDR1 and SNTAGT as CDR2. The intended sense of this specimen's time point label: cells obtained before transplantation from donor or recipient. CD3+CD4+ and CD3+CD8+ populations were FACS-sorted from unstimulated pre-transplant donor and recipient cells taken from spleen or lymph nodes. Libraries were built with the immunoSEQ multiplex PCR assay. In most patients, genomic DNA was isolated using the Qiagen DNeasy Blood and Tissue Kit and sent frozen to Adaptive Biotechnologies for TCR sequencing. Adaptive Biotechnologies carried out high-throughput TCR-beta CDR3 sequencing of genomic DNA for most patients. On the authors' methods: Adaptive's ImmunoSEQ software was the source of the TCR sequencing data for about 17 patients, while a few other patients were processed with MiXCR and VDJtools. To correct CD4 versus CD8 sorting errors, any sequence found in both subsets at a frequency ratio below 5:1 was removed. CDR3 nucleotide sequences shared between donor and recipient were removed because their origin could not be assigned. Alloreactive clones required at least 2-fold expansion over unstimulated cells and minimum CFSE-low frequency of 0.002% (template counts) or 0.001% (read counts). A clone was considered mappable if detected in the sequenced pre-transplant spleen, lymph node, or MLR CFSE-low populations of the donor or recipient. The cumulative frequency of alloreactive clones was calculated as a percentage of all sequences, weighted by copy number. TCRdb took this table from immuneACCESS and kept in-frame rearrangements with V and J called. Such tables lack part of the clones; where checked against another copy, unresolved V genes explain under half of the gap, and the rest is unexplained. That table gives V, J and clone size, and the DNA gave D and trimming. This sample is represented by under 130,000 clones; over 85% of them were singletons. The top ten clonotypes cover roughly 1% of the sample.

In this chain, TRBV6-4 is recombined with TRBJ1-2; no D gene call is confident. The starting material was unstimulated CD8+ T cells sorted from spleen or lymph node cells, obtained before intestinal transplant. The receptor's source is a human donor who received an intestinal transplant. The CDR3 region: CASSYRTVDYGYTF. The base sequence is TGTGCCAGCAGCTATAGGACCGTCGACTATGGCTACACCTTC.